One sample yielded the 7 T cell receptor beta chains listed below, sequenced in a study of cytomegalovirus exposure and HLA in healthy donors. The PCR ran on 60 Vbeta and 13 Jbeta primers. Repertoires were generated with immunoSEQ multiplex PCR, while TCRdb's copy carries only in-frame clones and drops some. Found here are some 150,000 clones, approximately 80% of them singletons; the top ten hold 9.5% to 15%. Sequencing input: PBMCs. Every receptor here comes from a man aged 30 to 39 in good health and CMV-seropositive.

The chain combines TRBV11-2 with TRBJ2-1; tentatively, D is TRBD2 (5 bases). Trimming shortened V by 0 bases and J by 5 bases, and 11 bases separated the two germline ends. Germline values: CDR1 SGHAT, CDR2 FQNNGV. This CDR3 has 15 residues. The CDR3: CASSLDTGLDNEQFF. CDR3 sequence (DNA): TGTGCCAGCAGCTTAGATACGGGATTGGACAATGAGCAGTTCTTC. The full variable domain, in which reference TRBV11-2 and TRBJ2-1 provide the parts outside the CDR3, is EAGVAQSPRYKIIEKRQSVAFWCNPISGHATLYWYQQILGQGPKLLIQFQNNGVVDDSQLPKDRFSAERLKGVDSTLKIQPAKLEDSAVYLCASSLDTGLDNEQFFGPGTRLTVL.

The chain combines TRBV5-1 with TRBJ1-1; 9 bases map to TRBD1. After removal of 6 bases from V and 0 bases from J, the junction contained 6 bases not matched to a gene. The CDR3 is made up of 15 amino acids. Germline loops: CDR1 SGHRS, CDR2 YFSETQ. For the CDR3, the DNA is TGCGCCAGCAAGTTGGGGACAGGGATGAACACTGAAGCTTTCTTT. Encoded protein: CASKLGTGMNTEAFF.

The V call is TRBV7-3, the J call TRBJ2-5, with D perhaps matching TRBD2 (6 bases). Germline CDR1 is SGHTA and CDR2 is FQGTGA. Deletions cut 2 bases from V and 2 bases from J, with 9 bases between. The CDR3 extends over 14 amino acids. CDR3 sequence reads: CASSLEAGQETQYF. Written as DNA, the CDR3 is TGTGCCAGCAGCTTAGAGGCGGGACAAGAGACCCAGTACTTC.

The chain is built from TRBV5-1 and TRBJ1-1, with TRBD1 as a possible D gene (6 bases). CDR3 length: 15 amino acids. The germline V and J ends were trimmed by 0 bases and 3 bases, with 12 bases remaining between them. Germline CDR1 and CDR2: SGHRS and YFSETQ. CDR3 sequence: CASSLDTGRDTEAFF. CDR3 nucleotide sequence: TGCGCCAGCAGCTTGGATACAGGGAGGGACACTGAAGCTTTCTTT.

The rearrangement uses TRBV19 and TRBJ2-1, with TRBD2 matching over 16 bases. CDR3 length equals 17 residues. Looked up from germline, CDR1 is LNHDA and CDR2 is SQIVND (reference sequence). J was trimmed by 1 base and V by 6 bases; bases with no gene match: 3. The CDR3 sequence: CASRGLAGGPSYNEQFF. The CDR3 DNA follows: TGTGCCAGTAGGGGACTAGCGGGAGGGCCGTCCTACAATGAGCAGTTCTTC.

This clone has just a few counts. The chain recombines TRBV4-1 with TRBJ2-7; a weak D match, TRBD2 (6 bases). The CDR3 has 16 residues. V lost 3 bases to trimming and J lost 4 bases, with 19 bases between them. CDR1 is MGHRA, CDR2 YSYEKL, per germline. The DNA for the CDR3 is TGCGCCAGCAGCCACCCCCCTGGACTAATACGTTACGAGCAGTACTTC. Amino acid sequence: CASSHPPGLIRYEQYF.

The chain links TRBV2 to TRBJ2-2, with a possible D match to TRBD2 (6 bases). Germline assignment: CDR1 SNHLY and CDR2 FYNNEI. CDR3 size: 17 residues. The germline V and J ends were trimmed by 6 bases and 0 bases, with 17 bases remaining between them. The CDR3 sequence is CASREGGGRPNTGELFF. The CDR3 coding sequence is TGTGCCAGCAGGGAGGGCGGCGGGCGGCCGAACACCGGGGAGCTGTTTTTT. Together with reference TRBV2 and TRBJ2-2, the CDR3 gives the full variable domain: EPEVTQTPSHQVTQMGQEVILRCVPISNHLYFYWYRQILGQKVEFLVSFYNNEISEKSEIFDDQFSVERPDGSNFTLKIRSTKLEDSAMYFCASREGGGRPNTGELFFGEGSRLTVL.